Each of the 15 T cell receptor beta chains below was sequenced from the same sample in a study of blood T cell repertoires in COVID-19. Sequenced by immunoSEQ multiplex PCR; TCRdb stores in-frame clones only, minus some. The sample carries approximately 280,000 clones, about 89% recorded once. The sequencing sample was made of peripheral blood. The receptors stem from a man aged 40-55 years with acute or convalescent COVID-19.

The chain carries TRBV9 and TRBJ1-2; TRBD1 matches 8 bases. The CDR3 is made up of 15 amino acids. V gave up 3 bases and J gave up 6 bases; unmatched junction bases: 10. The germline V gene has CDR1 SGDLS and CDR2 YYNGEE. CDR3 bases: TGTGCCAGCAGCGAACAGGGGGGGCAGACGAATGGCTACACCTTC. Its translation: CASSEQGGQTNGYTF.

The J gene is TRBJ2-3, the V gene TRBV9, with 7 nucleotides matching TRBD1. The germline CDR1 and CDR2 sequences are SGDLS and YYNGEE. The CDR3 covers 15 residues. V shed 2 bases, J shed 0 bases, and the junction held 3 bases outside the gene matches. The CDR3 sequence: CASSVGTVSTDTQYF. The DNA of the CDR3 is TGTGCCAGCAGCGTGGGGACAGTAAGCACAGATACGCAGTATTTT. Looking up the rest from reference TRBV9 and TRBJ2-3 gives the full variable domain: DSGVTQTPKHLITATGQRVTLRCSPRSGDLSVYWYQQSLDQGLQFLIQYYNGEERAKGNILERFSAQQFPDLHSELNLSSLELGDSALYFCASSVGTVSTDTQYFGPGTRLTVL.

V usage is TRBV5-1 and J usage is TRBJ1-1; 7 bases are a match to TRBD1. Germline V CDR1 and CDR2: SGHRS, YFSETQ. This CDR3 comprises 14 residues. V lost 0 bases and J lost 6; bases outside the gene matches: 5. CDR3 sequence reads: CASSLVRGPAEAFF. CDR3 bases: TGCGCCAGCAGCTTGGTGAGGGGGCCGGCTGAAGCTTTCTTT.

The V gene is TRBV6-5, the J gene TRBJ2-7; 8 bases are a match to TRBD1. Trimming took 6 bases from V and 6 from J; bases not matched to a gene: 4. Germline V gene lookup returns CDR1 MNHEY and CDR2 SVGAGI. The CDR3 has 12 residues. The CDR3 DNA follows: TGTGCCAGCAGCCGGACAGGGTTCGAGCAGTACTTC. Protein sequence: CASSRTGFEQYF.

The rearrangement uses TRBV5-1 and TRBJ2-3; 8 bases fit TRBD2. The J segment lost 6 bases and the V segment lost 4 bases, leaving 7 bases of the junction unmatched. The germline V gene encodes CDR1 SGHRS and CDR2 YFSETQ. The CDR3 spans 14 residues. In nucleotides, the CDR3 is TGCGCCAGCAGCCAAGCGGGGGCAGAGGATACGCAGTATTTT. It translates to CASSQAGAEDTQYF.

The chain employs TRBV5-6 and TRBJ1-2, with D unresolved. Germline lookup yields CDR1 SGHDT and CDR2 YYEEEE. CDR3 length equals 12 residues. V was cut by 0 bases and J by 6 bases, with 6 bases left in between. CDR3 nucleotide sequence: TGTGCCAGCAGCTTGGGAGAAGATGGCTACACCTTC. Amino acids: CASSLGEDGYTF.

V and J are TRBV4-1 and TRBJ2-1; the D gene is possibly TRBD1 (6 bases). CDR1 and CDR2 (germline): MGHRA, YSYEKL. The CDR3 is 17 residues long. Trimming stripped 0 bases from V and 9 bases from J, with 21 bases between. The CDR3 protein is CASSQDPRDIPAREQFF. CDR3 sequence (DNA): TGCGCCAGCAGCCAAGACCCCCGGGACATCCCGGCGCGTGAGCAGTTCTTC.

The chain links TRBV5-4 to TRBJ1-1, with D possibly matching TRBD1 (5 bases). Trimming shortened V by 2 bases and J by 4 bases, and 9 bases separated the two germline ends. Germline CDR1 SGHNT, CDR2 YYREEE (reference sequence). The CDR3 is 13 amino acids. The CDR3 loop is CASSFGRGTEAFF. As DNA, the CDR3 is TGTGCCAGCAGCTTTGGGAGGGGCACTGAAGCTTTCTTT.

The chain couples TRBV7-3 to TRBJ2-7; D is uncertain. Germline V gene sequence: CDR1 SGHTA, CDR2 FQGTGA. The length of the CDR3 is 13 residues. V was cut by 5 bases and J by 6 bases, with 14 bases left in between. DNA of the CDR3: TGTGCCAGCAGCCTCCTCCCCCTCGGCGAGCAGTACTTC. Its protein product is CASSLLPLGEQYF.

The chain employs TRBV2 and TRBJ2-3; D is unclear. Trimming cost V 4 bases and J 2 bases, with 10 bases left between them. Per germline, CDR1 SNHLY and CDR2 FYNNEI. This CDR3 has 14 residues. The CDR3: CASSGSMNTDTQYF. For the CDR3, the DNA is TGTGCCAGCAGTGGCTCTATGAACACAGATACGCAGTATTTT.

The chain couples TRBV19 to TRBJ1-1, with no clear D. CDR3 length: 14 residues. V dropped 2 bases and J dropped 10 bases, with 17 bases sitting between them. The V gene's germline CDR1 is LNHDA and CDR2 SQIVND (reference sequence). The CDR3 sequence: CASSITGRAAGAFF. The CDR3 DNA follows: TGTGCCAGTAGTATAACTGGGCGGGCAGCCGGAGCTTTCTTT. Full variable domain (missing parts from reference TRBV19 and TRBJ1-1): DGGITQSPKYLFRKEGQNVTLSCEQNLNHDAMYWYRQDPGQGLRLIYYSQIVNDFQKGDIAEGYSVSREKKESFPLTVTSAQKNPTAFYLCASSITGRAAGAFFGQGTRLTVV.

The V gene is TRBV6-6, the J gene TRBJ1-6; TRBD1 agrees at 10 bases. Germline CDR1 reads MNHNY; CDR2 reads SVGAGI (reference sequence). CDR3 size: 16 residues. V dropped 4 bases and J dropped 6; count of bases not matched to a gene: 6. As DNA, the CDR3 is TGTGCCAGCAGTTTCGGACAGGGGGAGGGTAATTCACCCCTCCACTTT. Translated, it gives CASSFGQGEGNSPLHF.

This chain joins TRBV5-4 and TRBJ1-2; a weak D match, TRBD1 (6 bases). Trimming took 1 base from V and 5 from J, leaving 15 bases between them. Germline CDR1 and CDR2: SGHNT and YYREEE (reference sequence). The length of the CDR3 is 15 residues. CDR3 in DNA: TGTGCCAGCAGCTTGCCCCGCAGGGGAGCATATGGCTACACCTTC. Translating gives CASSLPRRGAYGYTF.

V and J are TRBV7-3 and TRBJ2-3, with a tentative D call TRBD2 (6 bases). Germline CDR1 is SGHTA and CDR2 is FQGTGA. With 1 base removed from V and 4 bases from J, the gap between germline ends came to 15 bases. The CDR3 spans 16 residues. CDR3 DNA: TGTGCCAGCAGCTTAATGACGTTGCGGGGAGCAGATACGCAGTATTTT. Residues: CASSLMTLRGADTQYF. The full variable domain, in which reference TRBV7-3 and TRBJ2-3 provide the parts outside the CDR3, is GAGVSQTPSNKVTEKGKYVELRCDPISGHTALYWYRQSLGQGPEFLIYFQGTGAADDSGLPNDRFFAVRPEGSVSTLKIQRTERGDSAVYLCASSLMTLRGADTQYFGPGTRLTVL.

The CDR3 reads CASSNLRDSGYTF. DNA for the CDR3: TGTGCCAGCTCAAATCTCAGGGATTCTGGCTACACCTTC. The rearrangement uses TRBV25-1 and TRBJ1-2, with D perhaps TRBD1 (5 bases). CDR1 MGHDK and CDR2 SYGVNS come from the germline V gene. V was cut by 8 bases and J by 7 bases, with 17 bases left in between. The CDR3 totals 13 residues.